The clone carrying this TCR beta chain was seen a few times. One junction end does not reproduce the germline sequence, and a read error may be involved. Germline V gene lookup returns CDR1 SGHTA and CDR2 FQGNSA. The CDR3 loop spans 13 amino acids. Grouping used clinical history reported by participants in a survey and questionnaire. Participants classified as exposed had met a COVID-19 case within 2 weeks before study entry. This specimen belongs to a study of blood T cell repertoires in COVID-19. Study in general: There were acute and convalescent COVID-19 samples, and they came from the United States, Italy and Spain.

Method: immunoSEQ multiplex PCR; TCRdb's copy keeps in-frame clones and lacks some. The profile shows over 350,000 clones, approximately 90% of them singletons. The V gene is TRBV7-2, the J gene TRBJ1-3; unclear D gene. This sequence was found in a woman aged 40-49 years who had been exposed to COVID-19. The sequenced sample was PBMCs or T cells enriched from blood (not recorded which). The CDR3 nucleotides are TGTGCCAGCAGCTTAGCGCGGGATTTGGGGTTGTCTTTT. Residues: CASSLARDLGLSF.